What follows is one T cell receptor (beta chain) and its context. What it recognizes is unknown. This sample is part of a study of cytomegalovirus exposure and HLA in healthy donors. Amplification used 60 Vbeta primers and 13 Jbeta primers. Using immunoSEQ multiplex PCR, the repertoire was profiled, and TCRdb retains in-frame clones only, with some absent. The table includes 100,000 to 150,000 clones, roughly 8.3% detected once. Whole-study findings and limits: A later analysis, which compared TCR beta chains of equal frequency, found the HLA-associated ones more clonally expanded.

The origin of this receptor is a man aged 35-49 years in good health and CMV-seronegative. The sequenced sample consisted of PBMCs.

CDR3 sequence (DNA): TGTGCCAGCAGTTACGAGGCGGAGTCGCCCCAGCATTTT. It codes for CASSYEAESPQHF. The chain joins TRBV6-5 to TRBJ1-5, with D hard to call. Germline CDR1 MNHEY, CDR2 SVGAGI. V was trimmed by 2 bases and J by 9 bases, leaving 11 bases between them. This CDR3 comprises 13 residues.